This TCR beta chain originates from a study of T cells in localized non-small cell lung cancer. By share, this clone counts as medium-sized (0.01 to 0.1%). Assay: immunoSEQ multiplex PCR; the TCRdb copy retains only in-frame clones and omits some. Counted here are around 2,800 clones, around 30% occurring once; the ten biggest clones make up approximately 22%. Germline V CDR1 and CDR2: SGHNT, YENEEA. The CDR3 is 14 amino acids. V lost 5 bases and J lost 5, with 15 bases in between. The sequence derives from a woman between 35 and 70 years old with stage I squamous cell lung carcinoma. The material sequenced was lung tumor tissue, taken before any cancer treatment. The chain couples TRBV11-3 to TRBJ2-5; D is ambiguous. CDR3 nucleotides: TGTGCCAGCAGCCCGGCCTCGCCCAGGGAGACCCAGTACTTC. Its translation: CASSPASPRETQYF. Full variable domain (missing parts from reference TRBV11-3 and TRBJ2-5): EAGVVQSPRYKIIEKKQPVAFWCNPISGHNTLYWYLQNLGQGPELLIRYENEEAVDDSQLPKDRFSAERLKGVDSTLKIQPAELGDSAVYLCASSPASPRETQYFGPGTRLLVL.